This T cell receptor beta chain was retrieved from a study of identical twins. Overall study results and limits: Modeled out-of-frame TCR alpha sharing in monozygotic twins fell below observed levels. Partly confounded zero-insertion analyses could result from invariant MAIT and iNKT cells.

Remarks on this clonotype: Its antigen remains unidentified.

The cDNA had a unique molecular identifier and a template-switch universal primer site. One entry per CDR3 protein, called by TCRdb with MiXCR from the 5' RACE reads. Counted here are 690,000 or so distinct CDR3 sequences, roughly 6.2% occurring once; the ten biggest clones make up around 1.7%. The CDR3 sequence is 13 residues long. CDR1 and CDR2 (germline): DFQATT, SNEGSKA (reference sequence). Sequences were obtained from naive T cells sorted from blood. The rearrangement links TRBV20-1 to TRBJ1-1; 7 bases map to TRBD1. This clonotype was sampled from a man younger than 35 in good health. The CDR3 DNA reads TGCAGAAAGACAGGGCTTCGGGACACTGAAGCTTTCTTT. This encodes CRKTGLRDTEAFF.